A selection of T cell receptor beta chains follows, all from one sample in a study of blood T cell repertoires in COVID-19. Measured with immunoSEQ multiplex PCR; TCRdb has only the in-frame clones, and not every one. The sample contains more than 350,000 clones, 70% to 90% of which appear only once. Material: PBMCs or T cells enriched from blood (not recorded which). The source is a woman aged 18-35 years who had been exposed to COVID-19. The CDR3 runs from the conserved cysteine through the conserved F or W. The order of the fields is V gene, clone size, J gene, CDR3 length, D gene, CDR3 DNA, CDR3 protein. A D gene is named only where the DNA matches it firmly. The size field is filled for only some rows; it gives once, few, many or a size class.

TRBV14	once	TRBJ2-2	14	.	TGTGCCAGCAGCCAAGCGGGGTGGACCGGGGAGCTGTTTTTT	CASSQAGWTGELFF
TRBV10-2	.	TRBJ2-5	16	.	TGCGCCAGCAGTGAGGGCCGGGTCGGGAGCTTGGAGACCCAGTACTTC	CASSEGRVGSLETQYF
TRBV6-5	.	TRBJ1-3	15	TRBD1	TGTGCCAGCACCAATGGACAGGGTCTAGGAAACACCATATATTTT	CASTNGQGLGNTIYF
TRBV29-1	once	TRBJ1-1	11	.	TGCAGCGTCCAGGGTTCCACTGAAGCTTTCTTT	CSVQGSTEAFF
TRBV5-1	once	TRBJ2-5	13	.	TGCGCCAGCAGCTGGGCCGTGGAAGAGACCCAGTACTTC	CASSWAVEETQYF
TRBV5-4	.	TRBJ2-7	11	.	TGTGCCAGCGCCGCCGGGGGCGAGCAGTACTTC	CASAAGGEQYF
TRBV7-9	.	TRBJ2-1	13	TRBD2	TGTGCCAGCAGCTTTGGTAGCGGGAATGAGCAGTTCTTC	CASSFGSGNEQFF
TRBV11-2	few	TRBJ2-7	14	TRBD1	TGTGCCAGCAGCTTAGGACAGGGGGCATACGAGCAGTACTTC	CASSLGQGAYEQYF
TRBV3-1/TRBV3-2	once	TRBJ2-7	14	.	TGTGCCAGCAGCCAAGGACTAGTGGACTACGAGCAGTACTTC	CASSQGLVDYEQYF
TRBV2	.	TRBJ1-1	14	.	TGTGCCAGCAGTACCCGACTGGAGGACACTGAAGCTTTCTTT	CASSTRLEDTEAFF
TRBV6-2/TRBV6-3	.	TRBJ2-1	19	.	TGTGCCAGCAGTGCCGGGATAGGCAGTCCGTCCCGCTTATACAATGAGCAGTTCTTC	CASSAGIGSPSRLYNEQFF
TRBV3-1/TRBV3-2	.	TRBJ2-7	13	.	TGTGCCAGCACGGGGGATACTACCTACGAGCAGTACTTC	CASTGDTTYEQYF
TRBV25-1	once	TRBJ2-1	13	.	TGTGCCAGCGGCGGGGTCCGGGAGAATGAGCAGTTCTTC	CASGGVRENEQFF
TRBV28	.	TRBJ1-2	12	.	TGTGCCAGCAGTTTTAGTGGGCAGGGCTACACCTTC	CASSFSGQGYTF
TRBV28	.	TRBJ2-3	13	TRBD2	TGTGCCACCAGACTAGCCCTCACAGATACGCAGTATTTT	CATRLALTDTQYF
TRBV7-9	few	TRBJ1-3	15	.	TGTGCCAGCAGCCCGCCTTGGGACACTGGAAACACCATATATTTT	CASSPPWDTGNTIYF
TRBV28	.	TRBJ1-4	11	.	TGTGCCAGCAGCAACATGGCAGTACTGTTTTTT	CASSNMAVLFF
TRBV7-3	few	TRBJ2-7	13	.	TGTGCCAGCAGCCACGGGTTAGGCTACGAGCAGTACTTC	CASSHGLGYEQYF
TRBV2	.	TRBJ1-5	13	TRBD1	TGTGCCACCGGACAGGATAGCAATCAGCCCCAGCATTTT	CATGQDSNQPQHF
TRBV28	.	TRBJ2-1	19	TRBD2	TGTGCCAGCAGTCGTCCGGGACGGGGGGGCCGCGACTCCTACAATGAGCAGTTCTTC	CASSRPGRGGRDSYNEQFF
TRBV4-3	once	TRBJ1-1	13	.	TGCGCCAGCAGCCAAGAGACAGTTACTGAAGCTTTCTTT	CASSQETVTEAFF
TRBV5-6	.	TRBJ1-2	13	TRBD1	TGTGCCAGCAGGACAGGGGGGCTCTATGGCTACACCTTC	CASRTGGLYGYTF
TRBV14	.	TRBJ2-2	15	.	TGTGCCAGCTCCGGCTCCTACAGGGACACCGGGGAGCTGTTTTTT	CASSGSYRDTGELFF
TRBV14	.	TRBJ2-5	14	.	TGTGCCAGCAGCCAAGATTACCCAGGGGAGACCCAGTACTTC	CASSQDYPGETQYF
TRBV3-1/TRBV3-2	.	TRBJ2-2	16	TRBD1	TGTGCCAGCAGCCCCTGGACAGGGGGGAACACCGGGGAGCTGTTTTTT	CASSPWTGGNTGELFF
TRBV4-3	.	TRBJ2-7	17	.	TGCGCCAGCAGCCAAGCCCTACAGGGCCCGAGCTCCTACGAGCAGTACTTC	CASSQALQGPSSYEQYF
TRBV4-2	.	TRBJ1-1	14	.	TGTGCCAGCAGCCAAGTAGGGGGGAACACTGAAGCTTTCTTT	CASSQVGGNTEAFF
TRBV27	.	TRBJ1-2	16	.	TGTGCCAGCAGCAGCAATCCGGGGGACCTTAACTATGGCTACACCTTC	CASSSNPGDLNYGYTF
TRBV5-4	.	TRBJ1-2	13	.	TGTGCCAGCAACCCCGGGACTGAATATGGCTACACCTTC	CASNPGTEYGYTF
TRBV9	.	TRBJ2-3	15	TRBD2	TGTGCCAGCAGTCAGCGGGGGGTCAGCACAGATACGCAGTATTTT	CASSQRGVSTDTQYF
TRBV7-2	.	TRBJ2-5	15	TRBD2	TGTGCCAGCAGCTTAGGGCGGGGGGGGCAAGAGACCCAGTACTTC	CASSLGRGGQETQYF
TRBV27	.	TRBJ2-5	14	TRBD1	TGTGCCAGCAGTCCAGTACAGGGGGGAGAGACCCAGTACTTC	CASSPVQGGETQYF
TRBV28	.	TRBJ2-2	16	TRBD2	TGTGCCAGCAGTTTACCCGGACTAGCGGGTACCGGGGAGCTGTTTTTT	CASSLPGLAGTGELFF
TRBV9	.	TRBJ2-1	15	TRBD2	TGTGCCAGCAGCGCCGGGACTAGCGGCTACAATGAGCAGTTCTTC	CASSAGTSGYNEQFF
TRBV4-3	.	TRBJ1-1	14	.	TGCGCCAGCAGCCAAGAACGGGGGACCACTGAAGCTTTCTTT	CASSQERGTTEAFF
TRBV5-4	.	TRBJ1-2	14	.	TGTGCCAGCAGGACCTGGGCGGGAGGGGGAGGCTACACCTTC	CASRTWAGGGGYTF
TRBV28	.	TRBJ1-6	15	TRBD1	TGTGCCAGCAGTTTCACCGACAGGGGCAATTCACCCCTCCACTTT	CASSFTDRGNSPLHF
TRBV28	.	TRBJ2-1	18	TRBD2	TGTGCCAGCAGTTTCATTACTGGAGCGGGAGGGCTCTTCAATGAGCAGTTCTTC	CASSFITGAGGLFNEQFF
TRBV12-3/TRBV12-4	.	TRBJ2-7	13	TRBD2	TGTGCCAGCAGTTTATCGGGGGGCTACGAGCAGTACTTC	CASSLSGGYEQYF
TRBV7-2	.	TRBJ2-7	14	.	TGTGCCAGCAGCAAGAATACAGGTACCTACGAGCAGTACTTC	CASSKNTGTYEQYF